This T cell receptor beta chain was recovered during a study of cytomegalovirus exposure and HLA in healthy donors (dated by TCRdb to about 2017). Notes on the research overall: An earlier analysis of some 600 of the donors reported 276 Gb of sequence data and around 100 million unique TCR beta sequences obtained from about 179 million T cells. HLA typing included class I and class II loci at four-digit resolution. Every discovery cohort repertoire had been produced on one sequencing platform. The study aimed to test whether cataloging public T cell receptors could reveal signatures of past pathogen exposure. Using immunosequencing, the study profiled T cell repertoires from fewer than 850 subjects and related those repertoires to cytomegalovirus serostatus. A later analysis re-examined previously published TCR beta repertoires from about 700 donors and added high-resolution HLA genotyping to investigate patterns of TCR occurrence. Typing coverage varied by locus: roughly 620-640 donors for A, B, C, DRB1 and DQB1; roughly 520 for DQA1; over 600 for DPA1; around 450 for DPB1. About 310 gigabases of sequencing data and tens of millions of unique TCR sequences were included in an early release covering over 600 HLA-typed donors. Alongside the repertoire data, information on donor age, sex, ethnicity and CMV serostatus was compiled. An earlier analysis of some 500 of the donors used high-throughput TCR beta sequencing to judge whether each TCR beta V gene segment behaved as functional or pseudogenic. A later genetic analysis took genome-wide SNP genotypes for about 65% of the 666 donors and used that subset as a discovery cohort. In the later analysis, no new phenotypic data were used to find candidate immune exposures; instead, reliance was placed on TCR beta sequences and their occurrence across donors. Several DR-DQ haplotypes were treated as single units for association and clustering because of strong linkage in the cohort. In addition to the first cohort of 666 subjects, a separate validation cohort of about 120 different subjects was used. Among about 400 genotyped donors of the cohort, an average of roughly 230,000 unique TCR beta nucleotide sequences was sequenced per donor, of which about 19% were non-productive. Of the roughly 400 genotyped donors, 65% to 90% were placed in the genetic ancestry cluster associated with self-reported Caucasian donors. To predict cytomegalovirus infection status, the study brought together high-throughput TCR immunosequencing, statistical association of individual TCRs with disease status, and machine learning. What the authors observed across the whole study: A further reported finding was that TCR beta sequences accurately predicted the HLA-A and HLA-B alleles for most subjects in the first cohort. A group of highly shared sequence variants was considered likely to be a technical artifact of the sequencing pipeline. Compared with the roughly 670-donor mean, donors in an Asian-associated ancestry cluster had fewer N-insertions in productive TCRs, according to a later genetic analysis. The earlier analysis of about 600 of the donors excluded some 15 rarely observed V segments, including chromosome 9 orphons, because counts were too low. Some IMGT-functional V segments, including TRBV6-2 and TRBV6-3, could not be told apart with the 87-base-pair reads, so those segments were excluded. A few of the identified cytomegalovirus-associated TCR beta chains were confirmed in vitro to be specific for cytomegalovirus antigens. The classifier was reported to diagnose cytomegalovirus status with high specificity and sensitivity in both the original cohort and the validation cohort. Most TCR sequences were observed very rarely across donors, whereas some public TCRs were present in many individuals. A later analysis found that most CMV-associated TCR beta chains appeared HLA-restricted, with HLA associations seemingly driven largely by CMV exposure. The study listed 150 to 200 TCR beta chains as associated with cytomegalovirus. Only TCR beta chains were sequenced in this cohort, and the absence of alpha or paired-chain data limited detectable features. A later genetic analysis associated a missense DCLRE1C variant with V-gene and J-gene trimming of TCR beta chains, and an independent cohort replicated the association. Compared with equally common non-associated chains, HLA-associated TCR beta chains in a later analysis were more clonally expanded and had lower generation probabilities. Because some donors lacked HLA typing at each locus, the association tests relied only on the typed subset. Specific HLA alleles were associated with 15,000 to 20,000 TCR beta sequences at a false discovery rate of 0.05 in a later analysis. When HLA alleles, especially DR and DQ, strongly co-occurred, attributing TCR associations to individual alleles was difficult. The presence/absence analyses assumed that sequencing depth was roughly uniform across donors, and that assumption may not be true. A later analysis reported that several top co-occurrence clusters appeared linked to parvovirus B19, influenza, CMV and Epstein-Barr virus. Linkage disequilibrium might explain the correlated functional status among segregating V segments, but an unknown experimental factor could not be excluded. The only immune exposure information available for the cohort was CMV serostatus. In an earlier analysis of more than 450 of the donors, most TCR beta V segments were observed in productive rearrangements about 90% or about 30% of the time, broadly matching IMGT annotations. According to a later analysis, TCR association rates differed among HLA loci, with DRB1 alleles showing the most associated TCRs and HLA-C alleles showing the fewest. According to the authors, the approach could potentially be generalized to other disease states and immunological phenotypes.

In total, roughly 670 healthy bone marrow donors made up the cohort. At the time of sampling, every cohort member was nominally healthy, though immune exposures that went unrecorded were likely present. The donor was CMV seropositive and belonged to the group of over 250 seropositive cohort members. Each donor provided a peripheral blood sample, and peripheral blood mononuclear cells were used for TCR beta sequencing. Genomic DNA extraction from the blood cell samples was performed with the Qiagen DNeasy Blood Extraction Kit. Spanning cysteine to phenylalanine, the CDR3 consists of 16 amino acids. The read is trimmed to its CDR3 DNA, 48 bases read in frame from base 1. The junction shows trimming of 0 bases on V and 5 bases on J, and the gene matches do not reach 6 bases of it. Sequences LNHNV (CDR1) and YYDKDF (CDR2) are obtained from the germline V gene (reference sequence). Turning to this clone: The antigen it binds to is not known. There are no base qualities to consult, and no much larger clone falls within one base.

Libraries were built with the immunoSEQ multiplex PCR assay. For the multiplex PCR, a mixture combining 60 forward primers for TCR Vbeta segments and 13 reverse primers for TCR Jbeta segments was used. A multiplex PCR assay on genomic DNA amplified the CDR3 region of rearranged TCR beta genes. Amplified TCR beta libraries were sequenced as 87-base-pair reads on the Illumina HiSeq System. The paper's processing steps were these. In a later analysis, some 80 million unique TCR beta chains were counted across the 500 to 700 repertoires, and roughly 11 million of these chains were shared by at least two donors. Raw reads were error-corrected and collapsed into unique sequences with a nearest-neighbor algorithm that merged closely related sequences to remove PCR and sequencing errors. V, D and J gene segments were assigned by aligning CDR3 sequences to IMGT reference sequences. For a sequence to be retained, at least a six-nucleotide match to both a V gene segment and a J gene segment was required. Rearrangements were called productive when the CDR3 lacked stop codons and stayed in frame with V and J; all others were non-productive. CDR3 was defined by IMGT convention, running from the second conserved V-encoded cysteine to the conserved J-encoded phenylalanine. In an earlier analysis of just under 600 of the donors, sequences lacking an unambiguous match to a single V gene segment were excluded. An earlier analysis of 550 to 650 of the donors classified V segments as functional when productive rearrangements were above 56.7% and as segregating when the standard deviation between donors was above 5%. To diagnose cytomegalovirus status from the catalog of TCR beta chain sequences, a statistical classification framework was built. In a later analysis, V and J genes were assigned by comparing TCR nucleotide sequences against IMGT/GENE-DB human TR gene sequences. The TCRdist pipeline was used in a later analysis to assign CDR3 sequences and most-parsimonious VDJ recombination scenarios. In a later analysis, every TCR beta chain was defined by the combination of its CDR3 amino acid sequence and its V-gene family, and reads without a unique V-gene family were dropped. A later analysis removed 592 highly shared, low-generation-probability nucleotide sequences to deal with suspected cross-contamination and a sequencing artifact. A later analysis calculated a clonal expansion index for each public chain from normalized within-repertoire ranks of inferred template counts. In a later analysis, generation probabilities were computed using a VDJ recombination model fitted to out-of-frame rearrangements, and the results were checked against IGoR. In a later analysis, TCR-TCR, TCR-HLA and TCR-CMV co-occurrence was scored with hypergeometric tests, and a repertoire-size bias correction was applied to TCR pairs. A later analysis estimated false discovery rates by permuting HLA or CMV assignments 20 times. A later analysis grouped co-occurring TCRs with DBSCAN, adding TCRdist sequence similarity when clustering within HLA-allele-positive subsets. Co-occurrence clustering excluded repertoires with fewer than 30,000 or more than 120,000 public chains, plus five with anomalous nucleotide sharing. TCRdb holds this immuneACCESS table with in-frame rearrangements only. Some clones are missing; in checked studies, unresolved V genes explain under half, and the rest has no known cause. V, J and clone size derive from that table, while D and trimming were established from the DNA sequence. This sample is represented by 150,000 to 200,000 clones; 65% to 70% of them were singletons. 4.5% of the sample belongs to the ten largest clones.

The V and J segments used are TRBV15 and TRBJ1-4; the junction holds 7 bases that match TRBD1. The source is a woman between 18 and 29 years old in good health and CMV-seropositive. The specimen sequenced was PBMCs. The DNA sequence reads TGTGCCACCAGCAGAGATCACGGCAGGGGGAATGAAAAACTGTTTTTT. Translation gives CATSRDHGRGNEKLFF.